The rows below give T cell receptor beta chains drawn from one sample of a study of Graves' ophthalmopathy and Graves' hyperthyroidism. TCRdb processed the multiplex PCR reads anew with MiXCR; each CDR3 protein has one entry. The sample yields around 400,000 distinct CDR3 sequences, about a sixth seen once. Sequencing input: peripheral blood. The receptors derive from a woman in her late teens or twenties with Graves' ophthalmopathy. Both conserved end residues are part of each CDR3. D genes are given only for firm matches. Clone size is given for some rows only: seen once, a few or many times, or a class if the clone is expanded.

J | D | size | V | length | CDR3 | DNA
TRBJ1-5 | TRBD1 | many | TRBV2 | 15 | CASRGGTGGGQPQHF | TGTGCCAGCAGGGGCGGGACAGGGGGCGGTCAGCCCCAGCATTTT
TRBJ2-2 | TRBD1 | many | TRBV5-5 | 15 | CASSPSQGAGGELFF | TGTGCCAGCAGCCCGTCACAGGGGGCGGGCGGGGAGCTGTTTTTT
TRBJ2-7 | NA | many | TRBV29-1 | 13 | CSVVGVGVYEQYF | TGCAGCGTTGTCGGAGTGGGCGTCTACGAGCAGTACTTC
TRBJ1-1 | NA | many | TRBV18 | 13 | CASSLREPPEAFF | TGTGCCAGCTCACTCCGGGAGCCTCCTGAAGCTTTCTTT
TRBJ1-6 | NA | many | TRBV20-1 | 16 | CSASRRDPSNNSPLHF | TGCAGTGCTTCCAGGAGGGACCCCTCGAATAATTCACCCCTCCACTTT
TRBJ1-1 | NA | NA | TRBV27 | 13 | CASSRKSFTEAFF | TGTGCCAGCAGTCGGAAGTCGTTCACTGAAGCTTTCTTT
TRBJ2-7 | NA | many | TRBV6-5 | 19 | CASTPIQGWLGRGGSEQYF | TGTGCCAGCACCCCCATACAGGGCTGGCTTGGAAGGGGAGGATCCGAGCAGTACTTC
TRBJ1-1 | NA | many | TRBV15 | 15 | CATSSFRGKNTEAFF | TGTGCCACCAGCAGTTTTAGGGGAAAGAACACTGAAGCTTTCTTT
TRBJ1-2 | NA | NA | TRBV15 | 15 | CATSRVSGQHYGYTF | TGTGCCACCAGCAGAGTATCCGGACAGCACTATGGCTACACCTTC
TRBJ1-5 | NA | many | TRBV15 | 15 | CATSRGGVGRQPQHF | TGTGCCACCAGCAGAGGGGGCGTGGGGAGGCAGCCCCAGCATTTT
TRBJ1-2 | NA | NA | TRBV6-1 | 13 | CASSHHEPYGYTF | TGTGCCAGCAGCCACCATGAACCCTATGGCTACACCTTC
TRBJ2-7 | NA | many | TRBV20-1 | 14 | CSAYYRSSSYEQYF | TGCAGTGCTTACTACAGGTCCAGCTCCTACGAGCAGTACTTC
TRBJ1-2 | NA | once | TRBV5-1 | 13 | CASSFTPEGGYTF | TGCGCCAGCAGCTTCACACCTGAAGGGGGCTACACCTTC
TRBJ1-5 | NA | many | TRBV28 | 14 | CASSPDRSYQPQHF | TGTGCCAGCAGCCCAGACAGGTCTTATCAGCCCCAGCATTTT
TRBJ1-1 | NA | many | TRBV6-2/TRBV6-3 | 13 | CASISRTRGNAFF | TGTGCCAGCATATCCCGGACTCGGGGGAATGCTTTCTTT
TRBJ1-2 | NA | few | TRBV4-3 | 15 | CASSQDSGGRGGYTF | TGCGCCAGCAGCCAAGATTCGGGGGGGCGCGGTGGCTACACCTTC
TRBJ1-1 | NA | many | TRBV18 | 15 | CASSPTRPPGTEAFF | TGTGCCAGCTCACCGACCAGGCCTCCGGGCACTGAAGCTTTCTTT
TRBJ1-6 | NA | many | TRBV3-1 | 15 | CASSPSGAGNSPLHF | TGTGCCAGCAGCCCAAGCGGGGCGGGCAATTCACCCCTCCACTTT
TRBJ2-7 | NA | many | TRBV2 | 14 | CASSSTPGSYEQYF | TGTGCCAGCAGTTCCACCCCAGGATCCTACGAGCAGTACTTC
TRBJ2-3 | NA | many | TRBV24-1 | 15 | CATSDFSRVGDTQYF | TGTGCCACCAGTGATTTCTCCAGGGTTGGAGATACGCAGTATTTT
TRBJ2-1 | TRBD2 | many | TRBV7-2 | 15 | CASSLGTSGYNEQFF | TGTGCCAGCAGCTTAGGGACTAGCGGCTACAATGAGCAGTTCTTC
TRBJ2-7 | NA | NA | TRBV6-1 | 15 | CASNPFRVSRHEQYF | TGTGCCAGCAATCCATTTAGGGTCAGCCGTCACGAGCAGTACTTC
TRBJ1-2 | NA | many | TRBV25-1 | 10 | CASNQGGYTF | TGTGCCAGCAACCAGGGCGGCTACACCTTC
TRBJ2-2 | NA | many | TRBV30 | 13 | CAWSGANTGELFF | TGTGCCTGGAGTGGGGCTAACACCGGGGAGCTGTTTTTT
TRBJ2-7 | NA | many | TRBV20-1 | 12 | CSARWQGGEQYF | TGCAGTGCTAGATGGCAGGGGGGCGAGCAGTACTTC
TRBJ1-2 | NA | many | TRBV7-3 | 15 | CASSPEGGRSSGYTF | TGTGCCAGCAGCCCCGAGGGGGGGAGATCGAGTGGCTACACCTTC
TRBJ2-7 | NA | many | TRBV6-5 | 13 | CASSTQGSYEQYF | TGTGCCAGCAGTACCCAGGGGTCCTACGAGCAGTACTTC
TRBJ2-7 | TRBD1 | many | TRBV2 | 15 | CASSDTGTGAAEQYF | TGTGCCAGCAGTGACACCGGGACAGGGGCGGCCGAGCAGTACTTC
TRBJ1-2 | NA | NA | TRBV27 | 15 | CASSLSGARYYGYTF | TGTGCCAGCAGTTTATCGGGGGCGCGTTACTATGGCTACACCTTC
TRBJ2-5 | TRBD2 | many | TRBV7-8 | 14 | CASSRLAKKETQYF | TGTGCCAGCAGCCGACTAGCGAAGAAAGAGACCCAGTACTTC
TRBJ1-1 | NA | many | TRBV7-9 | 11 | CASSSSTEAFF | TGTGCCAGCAGCTCAAGTACTGAAGCTTTCTTT
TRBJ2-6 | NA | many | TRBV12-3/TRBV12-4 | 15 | CASGLEESGANVLTF | TGTGCCAGCGGGCTCGAGGAATCTGGGGCCAACGTCCTGACTTTC
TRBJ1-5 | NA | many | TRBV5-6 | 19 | CASSLRRTAVVPSNQPQHF | TGTGCCAGCAGCTTGCGAAGGACAGCCGTCGTGCCCAGCAATCAGCCCCAGCATTTT
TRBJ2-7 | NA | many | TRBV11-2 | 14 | CASSSEYHGYEQYF | TGTGCCAGCAGCTCCGAGTATCATGGGTACGAGCAGTACTTC
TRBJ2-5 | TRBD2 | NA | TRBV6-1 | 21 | CASSEAIAGTSGVASKETQYF | TGTGCCAGCAGTGAGGCGATAGCCGGGACTAGCGGAGTTGCCTCCAAAGAGACCCAGTACTTC
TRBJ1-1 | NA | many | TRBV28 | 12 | CASRPKNTEAFF | TGTGCCAGCAGGCCCAAGAACACTGAAGCTTTCTTT
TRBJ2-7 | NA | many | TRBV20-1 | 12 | CSARFPIYEQYF | TGCAGTGCTAGATTCCCTATCTACGAGCAGTACTTC
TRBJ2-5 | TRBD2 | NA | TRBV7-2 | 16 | CASSLGGLAGWETQYF | TGTGCCAGCAGCTTAGGGGGACTAGCGGGGTGGGAGACCCAGTACTTC
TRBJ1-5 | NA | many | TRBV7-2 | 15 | CASSLYRDSNQPQHF | TGTGCCAGCAGCCTTTACAGGGATAGCAATCAGCCCCAGCATTTT
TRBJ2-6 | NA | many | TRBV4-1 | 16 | CASGWYRNSGANVLTF | TGCGCCAGTGGGTGGTATCGCAACTCTGGGGCCAACGTCCTGACTTTC
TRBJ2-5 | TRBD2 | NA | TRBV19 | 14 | CATSGLAEGETQYF | TGTGCCACCAGTGGTCTAGCGGAGGGAGAGACCCAGTACTTC